This entry describes one TCR beta chain. This clonotype was recorded a few times. The antigen it recognizes is unknown. Base qualities are not at hand, and no much larger clone is one base apart. Including cysteine and phenylalanine, the CDR3 has 15 amino acids. CDR3 DNA is the only sequence kept; it has 45 bases, read in frame from the first base. V and J are truncated by 3 bases and 2 bases respectively, leaving an intervening sequence of 13 bases. CDR1 and CDR2 (ENHRY, SYGVKD) derive from the germline V gene. Libraries of naive CD8 T cells were generated from roughly 18,000 to 920,000 sorted cells, with 10%, 30% or 50% of the purified RNA used. On a BD FACSAria II, naive CD8 T cells were FACS-sorted as CD8+CD4-CCR7+CD45RA+ and collected into RLT Plus buffer. To test detection sensitivity, Jurkat RNA equal to ten TCR copies was added to samples of about 20,000-1,100,000 naive CD8 T cells. CD8 T cells were enriched with RosetteSep CD8+ T Cell Enrichment Cocktail and Ficoll-Paque, followed by ACK red cell lysis.

The sample is drawn from a study of molecular identifiers for immune sequencing clone quantification (dated by TCRdb to the late 2010s). In terms of the full investigation: For a replicate experiment, RNA from approximately 20,000 or 100,000 naive CD8 T cells was divided into five aliquots, and four of the five aliquots were sequenced. This methods study used CD8 T cells to benchmark TCR RNA copy counting and molecular-identifier clustering-based TCR repertoire sequencing (MIDCIRS).

Library method: PCR. Sequenced using an Illumina HiSeq 4000. Bulk TCR libraries were made following a previously described method, with the TCR primers given in Table S5. Total RNA was purified with the Qiagen AllPrep DNA/RNA kit. Before analysis, reads from multiple sequencing runs of the same library were pooled. As for the authors' bioinformatics: Reads were retained only if an exact TCR constant sequence was present, and the retained reads were trimmed to 150 nt and grouped according to their 12-nt molecular barcodes. Reads inside each barcode group were sub-clustered using a 15% Levenshtein threshold, and a quality-weighted consensus sequence was constructed for each RNA molecule. Non-functional sequences were excluded, and lower-count sequences lying one edit away from another sequence were also excluded. Barcode sub-clusters with fewer than 20% of the maximum read count were removed, based on fitting two negative binomial distributions. Using fastp trimming at Q25 and MiXCR clonotype assembly, TCRdb reanalyzed the public sequencing data and kept in-frame beta chains. For every CDR3 protein sequence, its rows merge into one entry that carries the most common genes and DNA. The V and J calls were not made by the authors but by TCRdb's processing. This sample has approximately 550,000 distinct CDR3 sequences in its table, and roughly a fifth of those were observed once. Clones ranked in the top ten supply 0.65% to 0.95% of the sample.

What the study reported, not specific to this receptor: The naive libraries included spiked-in Jurkat TCR RNA (more than nine copies' worth), and this Jurkat TCR RNA is not part of the donor repertoire. Spiked-in Jurkat TCR RNA equivalent to a single cell was reported to be detectable even among more than 900,000 naive CD8 T cells. Around 2.8 recovered TCR RNA copies per cell were obtained by modeling, versus about ten by digital PCR, implying a capture efficiency of about 30%. Clones above 20 RNA copies held over 99% of molecules in CMV-specific effector cells but under 1% in naive cells. Highly expanded clone sizes could be underestimated if identical TCR molecules share a barcode. When barcode sub-clustering was not used, chimeric consensus sequences inflated TCR diversity, with chimeras reaching as high as 47%.

Sequencing input: naive CD8+ T cells from blood, with Jurkat cell RNA spiked in. The intended sense of this specimen's cell subset or site label: FACS-sorted CD8+CD4-CCR7+CD45RA+ naive T cells. The TCR sequence derives from a human donor in good health. Some libraries in this study had Jurkat cell RNA spiked in. The chain is assembled from TRBV10-3 and TRBJ2-5; the D gene is perhaps TRBD2, on 6 matching bases. In nucleotides, the sequence is TGTGCCATCAGTGATCGTTCCAGCGGGCAAGAGACCCAGTACTTC. Its protein product is CAISDRSSGQETQYF.